What follows describes a single T cell receptor (beta chain). Clones were read by immunoSEQ multiplex PCR, and TCRdb kept only the in-frame ones, dropping some. This table holds 70,000 to 95,000 clones, about 92% found once. The data originate from a study of T cell changes during pregnancy in multiple sclerosis. V gave up 2 bases and J gave up 7 bases, with 17 bases separating them. Per the germline V gene, CDR1 is SEHNR and CDR2 is FQNEAQ (reference sequence). The length of the CDR3 is 16 residues. The receptor was derived from a female donor in good health, enrolled as a control in a pregnancy study. Source: peripheral blood, taken after pregnancy. The chain is built from TRBV7-9 and TRBJ2-2, with D possibly TRBD1 on 6 matching bases. This chain's CDR3 is CASSLLVGAVFGELFF. CDR3 coding DNA: TGTGCCAGCAGCTTACTGGTGGGGGCGGTCTTCGGGGAGCTGTTTTTT.